The next 14 T cell receptor beta chains were all read from a single sample in a study of PD-1 blockade in classical Hodgkin lymphoma. The assay was immunoSEQ multiplex PCR, and TCRdb's table has in-frame clones only and misses some. Of tens of thousands of clones in the sample, around 80% were seen once. Each patient's relapse followed autologous stem cell transplantation, and brentuximab vedotin exposure varied. Source: peripheral blood mononuclear cells (PBMCs), taken at baseline. These receptors were obtained from a human donor with classical Hodgkin lymphoma.

The chain is built from TRBV7-9 and TRBJ1-2; maybe TRBD1 (6 bases). Germline lookup yields CDR1 SEHNR and CDR2 FQNEAQ (reference sequence). V gave up 0 bases and J gave up 5 bases, with 16 bases separating them. The CDR3 contains 16 residues. CDR3 amino acids: CASSLAGSGERYGYTF. The DNA of the CDR3 is TGTGCCAGCAGCTTAGCGGGGTCAGGGGAAAGGTATGGCTACACCTTC.

The CDR3 loop reads CASRSDRGRTEQFF. CDR3 DNA: TGTGCCAGCAGGTCTGACAGGGGGCGCACTGAGCAGTTCTTC. The chain carries TRBV5-3 and TRBJ2-1; TRBD1 agrees at 10 bases. TRBV5-3 is labeled an ORF, and its function is uncertain. This CDR3 region has 14 residues. Trimming took 8 bases from V and 9 from J; bases not matched to a gene: 11.

The chain couples TRBV27 to TRBJ1-4; perhaps TRBD1 as D (6 bases). Per germline, CDR1 MNHEY and CDR2 SMNVEV (reference sequence). V lost 4 bases to trimming and J lost 4 bases, with 13 bases between them. This CDR3 region has 15 residues. The CDR3 DNA reads as TGTGCCAGCAGTTACGGAGGGGGGGGTAATGAAAAACTGTTTTTT. As protein: CASSYGGGGNEKLFF. Full variable domain (outside the CDR3, taken from reference TRBV27 and TRBJ1-4): EAQVTQNPRYLITVTGKKLTVTCSQNMNHEYMSWYRQDPGLGLRQIYYSMNVEVTDKGDVPEGYKVSRKEKRNFPLILESPSPNQTSLYFCASSYGGGGNEKLFFGSGTQLSVL.

DNA of the CDR3: TGTGCCAGCAGTTACCTTAACACCGGGGAGCTGTTTTTT. It codes for CASSYLNTGELFF. This chain joins TRBV6-5 and TRBJ2-2; no definite D call. The germline V gene encodes CDR1 MNHEY and CDR2 SVGAGI. Trimming pared 2 bases from V and 2 bases from J, leaving 3 bases between. CDR3 size: 13 residues.

This chain links TRBV30 with TRBJ2-3; D is uncertain. CDR3 length: 12 amino acids. The V end was cut by 3 bases, the J end by 4 bases, with 8 bases between. Germline CDR1 and CDR2: GTSNPN and SVGIG (reference sequence). The CDR3 nucleotides read TGTGCCTGGAGCCCAGTCGCAGATACGCAGTATTTT. This translates into CAWSPVADTQYF.

Remarks on this clone: The junction and the germline gene differ at one end; a read error may be behind it. This chain links TRBV2 with TRBJ1-5; D not certain. Germline lookup yields CDR1 SNHLY and CDR2 FYNNEI. The CDR3 totals 15 residues. The chain's CDR3 is CANSAGPGENQPQHF. The DNA for the CDR3 is TGTGCCAACAGTGCCGGGCCTGGGGAAAATCAGCCCCAGCATTTT.

This clone qualifies as medium-sized. The chain joins TRBV2 to TRBJ2-3; possibly TRBD2 for D (6 bases). Trimming cost V 8 bases and J 5 bases, with 8 bases left between them. CDR1 is SNHLY, CDR2 FYNNEI, per germline. The CDR3 contains 11 residues. CDR3 sequence: CASAGGDTQYF. The CDR3 DNA reads TGTGCCAGCGCCGGGGGAGATACGCAGTATTTT.

V usage is TRBV5-1 and J usage is TRBJ1-2, with D perhaps matching TRBD1 (6 bases). Trimming removed 4 bases from V and 1 base from J, with 8 bases in between. This CDR3 is built from 13 residues. Per germline, CDR1 SGHRS and CDR2 YFSETQ. CDR3 sequence: CASSPDSNYGYTF. The CDR3 DNA reads as TGCGCCAGCAGCCCGGACAGTAACTATGGCTACACCTTC.

The rearrangement links TRBV5-1 to TRBJ1-6; the D gene is possibly TRBD1 (6 bases). Per the germline V gene, CDR1 is SGHRS and CDR2 is YFSETQ. Trimming took off 1 base at V and 6 bases at J, with 11 bases between the two ends. The CDR3 consists of 15 residues. The CDR3 DNA reads TGCGCCAGCAGCTTGTCCACAGGGACTAATTCACCCCTCCACTTT. This sequence encodes CASSLSTGTNSPLHF.

The chain is built from TRBV7-2 and TRBJ1-6; tentatively, D is TRBD1 (6 bases). The V end lost 1 base, the J end lost 10 bases, and 14 bases lay between the germline ends. The germline CDR1 and CDR2 sequences are SGHTA and FQGNSA. The CDR3 runs 15 residues. CDR3 DNA: TGTGCCAGCAGCTTAGAACAGGGAAACTGGTCACCCCTCCACTTT. It codes for CASSLEQGNWSPLHF. The complete variable domain, with remaining parts taken from reference TRBV7-2 and TRBJ1-6, reads GAGVSQSPSNKVTEKGKDVELRCDPISGHTALYWYRQSLGQGLEFLIYFQGNSAPDKSGLPSDRFSAERTGGSVSTLTIQRTQQEDSAVYLCASSLEQGNWSPLHFGNGTRLTVT.

The V gene is TRBV7-2, the J gene TRBJ2-7; D is possibly TRBD1 or TRBD2 (5 bases each). This CDR3 is built from 12 residues. V was trimmed by 5 bases and J by 6 bases, leaving 11 bases between them. CDR1 is SGHTA, CDR2 FQGNSA, per germline. For the CDR3, the DNA is TGTGCCAGCAGCCTGCAGAGGGGCGAGCAGTACTTC. Translated: CASSLQRGEQYF.

In its sample, this clone was seen once. This chain uses TRBV7-2 with TRBJ2-5, with 10 bases aligning to TRBD2. J lost 4 bases, V lost 5 bases, and 10 bases had no gene match. This CDR3 spans 16 amino acids. Germline-derived CDR1 and CDR2 are SGHTA and FQGNSA. The CDR3 here is CASSTPAGGIRETQYF. The CDR3 region has the DNA TGTGCCAGCAGCACCCCAGCGGGGGGGATCAGAGAGACCCAGTACTTC.

The gene calls are TRBV11-2 and TRBJ2-1; D might be TRBD2 (6 bases). This CDR3 spans 15 amino acids. The germline V gene encodes CDR1 SGHAT and CDR2 FQNNGV. V lost 2 bases to trimming and J lost 3 bases, with 11 bases between them. In DNA form, the CDR3 reads TGTGCCAGCAGCTTACTAATAGCGGTCTACAATGAGCAGTTCTTC. This translates into CASSLLIAVYNEQFF.

The gene calls are TRBV4-3 and TRBJ1-2; TRBD1 aligns across 9 bases. J gave up 5 bases and V 4 bases, and 5 bases lay outside the gene matches. The CDR3 is made up of 14 amino acids. Per the germline V gene, CDR1 is LGHNA and CDR2 is YSLEER. DNA of the CDR3: TGCGCCAGCAGCCCACGGGACAGGGAGTATGGCTACACCTTC. This translates into CASSPRDREYGYTF.